This T cell receptor (beta chain) was recorded in a study of beta chain features in type 1 diabetes listed by TCRdb under 2018. Study-wide context: No differences in mean age, gender distribution, total cell number or subset yield were found between patients and healthy donors. A total of roughly 100,000,000 sorted cells were examined across all samples, and the number of cells per subset was strongly correlated with RNA yield. Regulatory and stem cell-like memory subsets were isolated from only 8 patients and roughly eight healthy donors, whereas naive and central memory subsets came from all 30 or so donors. The study compared TCRB repertoires of sorted circulating CD4+ T cell subsets between recently diagnosed type 1 diabetes patients and matched healthy donors. Study-wide findings and limitations: Because the HLA sub-analyses included only small numbers of individuals, any influence of HLA type on TCRB rearrangement was left unresolved. Shorter templates might have been favored by PCR, but patient and control samples were amplified and corrected together, so both groups would have been affected equally by any skew. Sequencing cDNA rather than genomic DNA could over-represent highly expressing activated cells, although activation and CD3 levels did not differ between groups. Naive, central memory and regulatory TCRB repertoires appeared to be more alike among patients than among healthy donors. A moderate but significant shortening of TCRB CDR3 length was observed in type 1 diabetes patients in all four CD4+ subsets. At VDJ recombination sites, type 1 diabetes patients had fewer insertions and more deleted nucleotides, which implies abnormalities in thymic rearrangement.

To note about this clone: Its antigen is still unknown. Base qualities are not provided; no much larger clone lies one nucleotide away.

A single peripheral blood draw of around 120 mL on average was collected from each donor into heparinised tubes. A BD FACSAria II and a panel including CD45RO, CCR7, CD25, CD127, CD95 and CD27 were used to sort naive, central memory, regulatory and stem cell-like memory CD4+ T cells. A purity above 95% was achieved for all sorted populations. PBMCs were isolated right away by Lymphoprep density gradient centrifugation and were stained directly, without culture. So that batch effects would be minimized, each experiment stained and sorted samples in pairs, pairing one healthy donor with one patient. The entire amount of isolated RNA was reverse transcribed using the High Capacity cDNA Reverse Transcription Kit, so the sequenced TCRB transcripts were expressed ones. Deep immunoSEQ sequencing was applied to naive, central memory and regulatory T cell samples, giving an average of about 3.6 million total reads per sample. After sorted cells were lysed in RLT buffer, RNA was extracted with DNase-treated RNeasy Micro or Mini kits, with the choice depending on cell number. To prevent cross-contamination, each cell subset was processed individually, whereas patient and healthy donor samples were processed jointly. Using the immunoSEQ multiplex PCR, TCRB sequences were amplified from cDNA into 87-bp fragments spanning the CDR3 region. Sequencing of the amplicons was performed on the Illumina HiSeq platform. The original pipeline was this. PCR bias was computationally corrected using synthetic template baselines, reads within Hamming distance 2 were collapsed, and singletons that could not be merged were discarded. Reads were aligned against IMGT so that V, D and J genes, CDR3 length and insertions or deletions at six rearrangement sites could be assigned. Clonotype counts were normalized to sorted cell number within each subset before computing true diversity and Gini coefficients with the tcR R package. The overlap coefficient, calculated on TCRB nucleotide sequences, was used to measure repertoire sharing. Out-of-frame TCRB sequences from naive cells were analyzed to stand in for the pre-selection repertoire. This is the immuneACCESS table as TCRdb keeps it, with only in-frame sequences that have V and J called. A part of the clones is gone; compared with another copy, unresolved V genes explain less than half, and the rest is unexplained. The V and J calls and the clone size are those of that table, but D and trimming were determined from the DNA. The sample table shows around 300,000 clones, and approximately 16% are seen once. Roughly 0.015% of the sample lies in the top ten.

CDR1 SGHVS and CDR2 FQNEAQ were looked up in the germline V gene. The germline ends are 19 bases apart after V is trimmed by 2 bases and J by 5 bases. From the cysteine up to the phenylalanine, the CDR3 has a length of 17 residues. Only CDR3 DNA remains: 51 bases, in frame from the first base. Sample: naive CD4+ T cells from blood. Interpreted using the paper, the cell subset or site label stands for: true naive CD4+ T cells. Here the chain combines TRBV7-8 and TRBJ2-1; TRBD1 is possibly the D segment (5 matching bases). The sequence came from a man between 18 and 29 years old with type 1 diabetes. For the CDR3, the sequence is CASSLSRLRVANNEQFF. The sequenced DNA: TGTGCCAGCAGCTTATCACGACTCAGGGTGGCGAACAATGAGCAGTTCTTC. The variable domain in full, with residues beyond the CDR3 obtained from the reference TRBV7-8 and TRBJ2-1 genes, is GAGVSQSPRYKVAKRGQDVALRCDPISGHVSLFWYQQALGQGPEFLTYFQNEAQLDKSGLPSDRFFAERPEGSVSTLKIQRTQQEDSAVYLCASSLSRLRVANNEQFFGPGTRLTVL.